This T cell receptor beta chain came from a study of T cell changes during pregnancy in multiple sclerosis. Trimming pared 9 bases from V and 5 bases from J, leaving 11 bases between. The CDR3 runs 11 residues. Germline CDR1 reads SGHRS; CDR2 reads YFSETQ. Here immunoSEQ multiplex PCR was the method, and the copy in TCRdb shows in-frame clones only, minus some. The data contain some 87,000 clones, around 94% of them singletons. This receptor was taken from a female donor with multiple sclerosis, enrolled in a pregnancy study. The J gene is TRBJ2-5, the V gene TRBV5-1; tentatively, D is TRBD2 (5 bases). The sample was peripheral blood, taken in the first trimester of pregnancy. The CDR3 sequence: CATRGGETQYF. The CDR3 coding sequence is TGCGCCACCCGGGGTGGCGAGACCCAGTACTTC.